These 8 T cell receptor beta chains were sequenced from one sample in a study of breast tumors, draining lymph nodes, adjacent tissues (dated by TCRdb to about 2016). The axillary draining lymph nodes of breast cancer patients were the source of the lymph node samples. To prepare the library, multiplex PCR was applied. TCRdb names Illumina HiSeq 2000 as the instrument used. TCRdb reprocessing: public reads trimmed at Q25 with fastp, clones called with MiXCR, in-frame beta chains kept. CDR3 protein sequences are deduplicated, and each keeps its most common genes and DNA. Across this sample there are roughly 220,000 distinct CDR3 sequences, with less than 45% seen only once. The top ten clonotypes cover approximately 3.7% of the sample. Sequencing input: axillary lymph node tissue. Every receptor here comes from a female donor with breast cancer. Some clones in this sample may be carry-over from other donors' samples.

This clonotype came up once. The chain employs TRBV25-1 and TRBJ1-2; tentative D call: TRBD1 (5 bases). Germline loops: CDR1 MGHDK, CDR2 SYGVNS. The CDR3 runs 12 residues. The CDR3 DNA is TGTGCTAGTGAGGGGTCTAACTATGGCTACACCTTC. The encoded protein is CASEGSNYGYTF.

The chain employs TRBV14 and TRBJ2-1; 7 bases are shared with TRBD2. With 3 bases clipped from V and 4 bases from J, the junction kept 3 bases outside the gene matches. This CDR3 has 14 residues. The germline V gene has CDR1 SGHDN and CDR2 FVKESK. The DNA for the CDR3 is TGTGCCAGCAGCCATCCACTAGCGTACAATGAGCAGTTCTTC. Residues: CASSHPLAYNEQFF.

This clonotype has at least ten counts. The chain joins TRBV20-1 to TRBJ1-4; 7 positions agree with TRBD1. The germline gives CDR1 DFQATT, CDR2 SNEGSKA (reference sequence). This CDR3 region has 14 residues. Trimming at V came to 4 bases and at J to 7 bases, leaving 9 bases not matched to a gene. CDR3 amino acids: CSATIGGAGEKLFF. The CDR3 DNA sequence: TGCAGTGCTACTATAGGGGGCGCAGGTGAAAAACTGTTTTTT.

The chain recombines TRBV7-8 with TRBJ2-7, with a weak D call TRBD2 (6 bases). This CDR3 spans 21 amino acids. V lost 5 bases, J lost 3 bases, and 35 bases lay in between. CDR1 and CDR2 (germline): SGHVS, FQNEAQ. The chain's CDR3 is CASSPGFGTLSIVGYGYEQYF. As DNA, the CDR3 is TGTGCCAGCAGCCCTGGATTTGGGACTTTGTCAATCGTCGGCTATGGCTACGAGCAGTACTTC.

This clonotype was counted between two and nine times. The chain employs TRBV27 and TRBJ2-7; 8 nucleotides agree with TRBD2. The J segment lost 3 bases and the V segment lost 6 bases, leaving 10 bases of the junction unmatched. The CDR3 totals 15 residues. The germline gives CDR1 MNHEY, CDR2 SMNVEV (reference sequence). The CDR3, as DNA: TGTGCCAGCAGCCGGGGACTAGGCGGGAACTACGAGCAGTACTTC. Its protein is CASSRGLGGNYEQYF.

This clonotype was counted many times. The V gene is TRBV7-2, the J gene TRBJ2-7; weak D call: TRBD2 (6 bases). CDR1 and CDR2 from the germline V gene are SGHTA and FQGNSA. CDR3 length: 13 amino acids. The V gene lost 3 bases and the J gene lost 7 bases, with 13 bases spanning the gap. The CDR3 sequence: CASSLSGVGEQYF. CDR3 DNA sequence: TGTGCCAGCAGCTTGTCGGGGGTCGGGGAGCAGTACTTC.

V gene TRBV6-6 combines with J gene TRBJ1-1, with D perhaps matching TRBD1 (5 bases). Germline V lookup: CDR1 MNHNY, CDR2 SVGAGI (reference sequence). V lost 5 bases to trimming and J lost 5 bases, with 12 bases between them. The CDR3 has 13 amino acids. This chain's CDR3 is CASSHQRGTEAFF. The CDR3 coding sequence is TGTGCCAGCAGTCACCAAAGGGGTACTGAAGCTTTCTTT.

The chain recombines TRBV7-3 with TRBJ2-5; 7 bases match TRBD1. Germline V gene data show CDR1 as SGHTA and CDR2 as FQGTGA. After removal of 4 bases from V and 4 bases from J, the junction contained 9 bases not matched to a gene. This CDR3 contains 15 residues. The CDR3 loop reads CASSYPGGRTETQYF. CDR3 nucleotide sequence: TGTGCCAGCAGCTACCCAGGGGGTCGGACAGAGACCCAGTACTTC.